The present T cell receptor (beta chain) was sequenced within a study of blood T cells in healthy people across ages. CDR1 is MNHEY and CDR2 is SVGEGT in the germline V gene. The CDR3 runs to 14 residues. V lost 4 bases, J lost 2 bases, and 11 bases lay in between. A J-beta primer mix and a sample-barcoded 5' primer were used in a second PCR of about 6 to 12 cycles. Every cDNA molecule bore a tag from a template-switch adaptor containing 12 random nucleotides. TCRdb independently ran MiXCR on the 5' RACE reads; one entry per CDR3 protein. Altogether around 990,000 distinct CDR3 sequences are present, more than 30% being singletons, with the ten largest covering under 15%. This clonotype was observed a few times.

This clonotype originated in a man between 18 and 35 years old in good health. The chain joins TRBV6-2 or TRBV6-3 to TRBJ1-2; D is perhaps TRBD1 (6 bases). The material sequenced was blood. The CDR3, as DNA: TGTGCCAGCAGTTCGACGAGGGGGAACTATGGCTACACCTTC. Translation gives CASSSTRGNYGYTF.